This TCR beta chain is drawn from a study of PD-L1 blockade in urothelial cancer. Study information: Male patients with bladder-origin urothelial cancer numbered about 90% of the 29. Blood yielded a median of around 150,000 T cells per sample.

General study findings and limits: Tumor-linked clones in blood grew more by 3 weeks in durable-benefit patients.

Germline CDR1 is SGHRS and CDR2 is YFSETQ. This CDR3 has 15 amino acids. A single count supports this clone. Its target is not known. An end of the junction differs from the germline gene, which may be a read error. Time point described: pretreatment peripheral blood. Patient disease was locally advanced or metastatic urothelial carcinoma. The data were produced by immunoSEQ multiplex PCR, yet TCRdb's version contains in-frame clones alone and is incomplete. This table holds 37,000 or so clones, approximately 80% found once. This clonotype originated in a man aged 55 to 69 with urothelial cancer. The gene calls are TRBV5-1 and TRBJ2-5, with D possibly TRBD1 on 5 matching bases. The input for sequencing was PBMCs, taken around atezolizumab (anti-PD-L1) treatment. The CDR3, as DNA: TGCGCCAGCAACTTGGACGTCAGGGTACGAGAGACCCAGTACTTC. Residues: CASNLDVRVRETQYF.